This T cell receptor (beta chain) is from a study of blood T cell repertoires in COVID-19. Whole-study context: T cells, B-cell-depleted T cells, or PBMCs supplied cDNA or gDNA.

The length of the CDR3 is 13 residues. Germline V gene sequence: CDR1 LNHDA, CDR2 SQIVND (reference sequence). J lost 4 bases, V lost 8 bases, and 4 bases had no gene match. Only in-frame clones appear in the TCRdb table, and some are missing; sequencing was by immunoSEQ multiplex PCR. This table holds 130,000 to 150,000 clones, more than 75% found once. The clonotype originates from a man aged 55-75 years who had recovered from COVID-19. Input material: PBMCs or T cells enriched from blood (not recorded which). The chain has TRBV19 and TRBJ1-5, with 8 nucleotides matching TRBD1. Here the CDR3 DNA reads TGTGCCAGTTGGACAGGGAGGAATCAGCCCCAGCATTTT. Translation: CASWTGRNQPQHF.